The 20 T cell receptor beta chains below were found in one sample sequenced in a study of blood T cell repertoires in COVID-19. The method was immunoSEQ multiplex PCR; TCRdb's version includes in-frame clones alone and lacks a portion of them. The table includes over 200,000 clones, more than 75% detected once. The sequenced material came from PBMCs or T cells enriched from blood (not recorded which). These TCRs come from a man in his late teens or twenties who had recovered from COVID-19.

This clone appeared many times. The chain couples TRBV5-1 to TRBJ2-2; D possibly corresponds to TRBD1 (6 bases). Per the germline V gene, CDR1 is SGHRS and CDR2 is YFSETQ. This CDR3 is 16 amino acids long. Trimming left V 0 bases short and J 7 bases short, with 16 bases between. CDR3 region: CASSLVRQGSDGELFF. DNA for the CDR3: TGCGCCAGCAGCTTGGTGAGGCAGGGGAGTGACGGGGAGCTGTTTTTT.

This rearrangement joins TRBV6-5 to TRBJ2-7; 9 bases agree with TRBD1. The CDR3 loop spans 14 amino acids. The trim removed 6 bases at V and 3 bases at J, leaving 6 bases unmatched. Germline CDR1 is MNHEY and CDR2 is SVGAGI. CDR3 nucleotides: TGTGCCAGCAGAGCCGGGACAGGGTTCTACGAGCAGTACTTC. Translation: CASRAGTGFYEQYF.

The sample holds many counts of this clone. The chain employs TRBV19 and TRBJ2-4, with 7 bases fitting TRBD2. The CDR3 extends over 15 amino acids. Germline CDR1 LNHDA, CDR2 SQIVND (reference sequence). V gave up 2 bases and J gave up 1 base; unmatched junction bases: 2. This CDR3 reads CASSISGTAKNIQYF. The DNA of the CDR3 is TGTGCCAGTAGTATAAGCGGGACTGCCAAAAACATTCAGTACTTC. The full variable domain, its missing parts supplied by reference TRBV19 and TRBJ2-4, is DGGITQSPKYLFRKEGQNVTLSCEQNLNHDAMYWYRQDPGQGLRLIYYSQIVNDFQKGDIAEGYSVSREKKESFPLTVTSAQKNPTAFYLCASSISGTAKNIQYFGAGTRLSVL.

This chain uses TRBV10-3 with TRBJ1-1; D is uncertain. The CDR3 totals 12 residues. Germline CDR1 and CDR2: ENHRY and SYGVKD. V was cut by 2 bases and J by 7 bases, with 8 bases left in between. The CDR3 loop is CAISEHRGEAFF. The CDR3 DNA is TGTGCCATCAGTGAGCATCGCGGTGAAGCTTTCTTT.

V is TRBV19 and J is TRBJ2-7; 7 bases align to TRBD1. This CDR3 contains 13 residues. Germline V gives CDR1 LNHDA, CDR2 SQIVND (reference sequence). J was trimmed by 5 bases and V by 10 bases; bases with no gene match: 11. As DNA, the CDR3 is TGTGCCACCCACGCCGGGACAGCGAACGAGCAGTACTTC. It is translated as CATHAGTANEQYF. Looking up the rest from reference TRBV19 and TRBJ2-7 gives the full variable domain: DGGITQSPKYLFRKEGQNVTLSCEQNLNHDAMYWYRQDPGQGLRLIYYSQIVNDFQKGDIAEGYSVSREKKESFPLTVTSAQKNPTAFYLCATHAGTANEQYFGPGTRLTVT.

The chain employs TRBV2 and TRBJ1-6, with D perhaps matching TRBD1 (6 bases). This CDR3 contains 15 residues. V was shortened by 2 bases and J by 6 bases, with 11 bases between the two germline ends. CDR1 and CDR2 from the germline V gene are SNHLY and FYNNEI. The CDR3 spells CASSELTGSNSPLHF. CDR3 nucleotide sequence: TGTGCCAGCAGTGAACTCACAGGGAGTAATTCACCCCTCCACTTT.

J is TRBJ1-3 and V is TRBV30, with D perhaps matching TRBD1 (6 bases). Germline loops: CDR1 GTSNPN, CDR2 SVGIG (reference sequence). CDR3 length equals 14 residues. Trimming cost V 3 bases and J 5 bases, with 14 bases left between them. This CDR3 reads CAWSSGRGRNTIYF. CDR3 nucleotides: TGTGCCTGGAGCTCTGGCAGGGGCCGAAACACCATATATTTT.

This chain joins TRBV28 and TRBJ1-1, with unresolved D. V lost 3 bases, J lost 0 bases, and 11 bases lay in between. The germline V gene encodes CDR1 MDHEN and CDR2 SYDVKM. CDR3 length equals 15 residues. In DNA, the CDR3 is TGTGCCAGCAGTTTTGCTCCCAGGATGAACACTGAAGCTTTCTTT. This encodes CASSFAPRMNTEAFF.

This sequence joins TRBV6-1 and TRBJ2-7; TRBD1 might be the D (5 bases). V was trimmed by 3 bases and J by 3 bases, leaving 12 bases between them. This CDR3 is 14 amino acids long. The germline gives CDR1 MNHNS, CDR2 SASEGT. The CDR3 nucleotides read TGTGCCAGCAGTGATTCTTACAGGCGCTACGAGCAGTACTTC. Protein product: CASSDSYRRYEQYF.

The rearrangement links TRBV4-1 to TRBJ2-7; 11 bases fit TRBD2. J gave up 4 bases and V 4 bases, and 6 bases lay outside the gene matches. The CDR3 is made up of 15 amino acids. Germline CDR1 is MGHRA and CDR2 is YSYEKL. CDR3 region: CASSPEGTSGYEQYF. In nucleotides, the CDR3 is TGCGCCAGCAGCCCTGAGGGGACTAGCGGTTACGAGCAGTACTTC.

The chain is built from TRBV21-1 and TRBJ2-1; the DNA was not compared with TRBD2, the D call given in the table. TRBV21-1 constitutes a pseudogene. The CDR3 spans 16 residues. DNA for the CDR3: TGTGCCAGCAGCAAAGTTGGACTAGCGGGAAACAATGAGCAGTTCTTC. This encodes CASSKVGLAGNNEQFF.

The V gene is TRBV28, the J gene TRBJ2-7, with D perhaps TRBD2 (6 bases). Trimming took 7 bases from V and 0 from J, leaving 13 bases between them. Germline lookup yields CDR1 MDHEN and CDR2 SYDVKM. This CDR3 is 14 amino acids long. Written as DNA, the CDR3 is TGTGCCAGCAAGGTACCGGGAGCCTCCTACGAGCAGTACTTC. Translating it yields CASKVPGASYEQYF.

This clone has a handful of counts. The CDR3 loop is CASSQDAAAQYF. CDR3 bases: TGTGCCAGCAGCCAAGACGCGGCGGCACAGTACTTC. The chain employs TRBV3-1 (or the pseudogene TRBV3-2) and TRBJ2-7; D uncertain. Trimming removed 0 bases at V and 10 bases at J, with 10 bases between. The V gene's germline CDR1 is LGHDT and CDR2 YNNKEL (reference sequence). CDR3 length: 12 residues.

The chain is built from TRBV12-3 or TRBV12-4 and TRBJ2-2; D unclear. This CDR3 is 12 amino acids long. V was pared by 3 bases and J by 6 bases, with 5 bases between. The DNA of the CDR3 is TGTGCCAGCAGTTTTCGCGCCGGGGAGCTGTTTTTT. It encodes CASSFRAGELFF.

The chain carries TRBV13 and TRBJ2-2; 8 nucleotides agree with TRBD1. Unmatched junction bases numbered 5, after V lost 5 bases and J lost 6 bases. CDR1 and CDR2 from the germline V gene are PRHDT and FYEKMQ (reference sequence). This CDR3 contains 14 residues. CDR3 protein: CASSRDRGSGELFF. The CDR3 DNA follows: TGTGCCAGCAGCCGTGACAGGGGATCCGGGGAGCTGTTTTTT.

The table lists this clone with a count of one. This chain joins TRBV11-3 and TRBJ2-3; 12 nucleotides line up with TRBD2. V gave up 8 bases and J gave up 4 bases; unmatched junction bases: 7. CDR1 and CDR2 (germline): SGHNT, YENEEA. This CDR3 is 15 amino acids long. CDR3 in DNA: TGTGCCAGCGGCCTAGCGGGAGGGATTGCAGATACGCAGTATTTT. Translated, it gives CASGLAGGIADTQYF.

For this clone: In the same sample, other DNA sequences code for this CDR3. The genes are TRBV18 and TRBJ1-2; a possible D gene is TRBD1 (6 bases). Per germline, CDR1 KGHSH and CDR2 LQKENI. The CDR3 sequence is 13 residues long. Deletions cut 3 bases from V and 2 bases from J, with 7 bases between. CDR3 in amino acids: CASSPDRNYGYTF. The CDR3 DNA follows: TGTGCCAGCTCACCCGACAGGAACTATGGCTACACCTTC.

This clone was picked up a small number of times. The rearrangement joins TRBV10-1 to TRBJ1-4, with TRBD1 as a possible D gene (6 bases). CDR3 length equals 14 residues. The germline V and J ends were trimmed by 5 bases and 4 bases, with 11 bases remaining between them. Per the germline V gene, CDR1 is WNHNN and CDR2 is SYGVQD (reference sequence). CDR3 loop: CASSPGAFNEKLFF. CDR3 nucleotides: TGCGCCAGCAGTCCAGGGGCCTTTAATGAAAAACTGTTTTTT.

The rearrangement links TRBV20-1 to TRBJ2-7; D might be TRBD2 (6 bases). Trimming cost V 3 bases and J 0 bases, with 15 bases left between them. The CDR3 has 15 amino acids. From germline, CDR1 is DFQATT and CDR2 SNEGSKA (reference sequence). The CDR3 sequence is CSASKGLSSSYEQYF. The CDR3 nucleotides read TGCAGTGCTAGTAAAGGACTATCAAGCTCCTACGAGCAGTACTTC.

This clone has only one observation. This chain links TRBV6-1 with TRBJ2-6; D is possibly TRBD2 (6 bases). Trimming took off 2 bases at V and 0 bases at J, with 20 bases between the two ends. The CDR3 is 20 residues long. Germline-derived CDR1 and CDR2 are MNHNS and SASEGT. This chain's CDR3 is CASSELSGTYKHSGANVLTF. In nucleotides, the CDR3 is TGTGCCAGCAGTGAACTATCCGGGACTTACAAACACTCTGGGGCCAACGTCCTGACTTTC.